The present T cell receptor (beta chain) was sequenced within a study of CD8 T cells in ankylosing spondylitis (TCRdb year 2017). Notes on the research overall: The study profiled T cell receptor beta repertoires in healthy donors and ankylosing spondylitis patients to find disease-linked TCR variants. In total, the full study cohort was made up of about 110 healthy donors and 20 to 25 ankylosing spondylitis patients. Peripheral blood was sampled, and synovial fluid was also collected from ankylosing spondylitis patients.

Broad study findings and their caveats: A TCR beta motif of about eight highly homologous amino acid variants appeared characteristic of blood from ankylosing spondylitis patients. The disease-linked clones were reported to be significantly enriched in matched synovial fluid samples from ankylosing spondylitis patients. The disease-linked clones had a CD8+ phenotype and were found at relatively low frequencies in peripheral blood. Some of the motif variants had been reported before in the synovial fluid and blood of reactive arthritis patients, a finding that suggests common disease-initiation mechanisms.

As encoded in the germline V gene (reference sequence), CDR1 is SGHKS while CDR2 is YYEKEE. CDR3 length: 13 amino acids, cysteine to phenylalanine. Only the CDR3 DNA is retained, 39 bases long and in frame from the first base. The V and J ends are trimmed by 4 bases and 7 bases, leaving 15 bases between them. Instrument used: Illumina HiSeq 2500. Quantitative 5'-RACE with molecular barcodes was the method used to prepare the TCR beta libraries. As for the authors' bioinformatics: A new computational method based on a probabilistic model of VDJ rearrangement was used to identify disease-linked TCR variants. The public reads were run again by TCRdb, first through fastp at Q25 and then through MiXCR, and only productive beta chains were kept. Every entry covers one CDR3 protein and lists the most common genes and DNA from its rows. TCRdb, not the authors, supplied the V and J calls. The table for this sample lists under 550,000 distinct CDR3 sequences; 25% to 30% of them were counted only once. The top ten clonotypes cover roughly 0.8% of the sample.

With respect to this clonotype: It has no known antigen specificity. No base-level quality is on record; no much larger clone is a single base apart.

This receptor was obtained from a male donor with ankylosing spondylitis. Sequenced sample: blood, either unsorted or a sorted T cell fraction (not recorded which). The rearranged segments are TRBV5-5 and TRBJ2-7; the D gene assignment is ambiguous. The DNA sequence is as follows: TGTGCCAGCAGCCCACACACAGTGGGTGAGCAGTACTTC. Its product reads: CASSPHTVGEQYF.